This T cell receptor (beta chain) was recovered during a study of liver allograft versus peripheral blood T cells (dated by TCRdb to 2020 to 2021). Some background on the complete study: In liver transplant recipients, the study looked at T cell receptor repertoires in the peripheral blood and set them against the repertoires found within the transplanted livers.

Beyond this particular receptor, the publication reports: T cell receptor repertoires inside liver allografts were reported to differ from those detected in peripheral blood.

This sample was sequenced with an Illumina MiSeq. Starting from the raw public reads, TCRdb applied fastp trimming at Q25, assembled clones with MiXCR and retained in-frame beta chains. Identical CDR3 protein sequences are pooled into one entry, listed with their most common genes and DNA. Recorded for this sample are about 13,000 distinct CDR3 sequences; 18% of them occurred a single time. Less than 15% of the sample rests with the top ten. V has 5 bases trimmed and J has 7 bases trimmed; junction bases matching no gene number 8. The germline V gene supplies CDR1 MDHEN and CDR2 SYDVKM. The CDR3 starts with the cysteine, ends with the phenylalanine, and has 16 residues. Only the CDR3 DNA stays, 48 bases, in frame from base 1. This clonotype was seen repeatedly, ten times or more. What this receptor recognizes is not known. No much larger clonotype is one base removed from it; base qualities were not supplied.

In this chain, TRBV28 is recombined with TRBJ2-1; 13 central nucleotides agree with TRBD2. This clonotype originated in a human patient who had a liver transplant. After a transplant, the donor of the graft may account for some T cells. DNA sequence: TGTGCCAGCAGTAAACTTGGACTAGCGGGAGTGAATGAGCAGTTCTTC. The encoded protein is CASSKLGLAGVNEQFF.